The present TCR beta chain was sequenced within a study of T cell repertoires in aging, cancer and after chemotherapy. TCR beta rearrangements were amplified from peripheral blood genomic DNA. By proportion, this clonotype is large. Its matching antigen is unknown. Multiplex touch-down PCR with TRB-A/B primers amplified rearranged V-D-J TRB sequences. TCRdb re-called the multiplex PCR reads through MiXCR, storing one row per CDR3 protein. The sample holds about 1,300 distinct CDR3 sequences, more than 25% seen once. The length of the CDR3 is 11 residues. CDR1 and CDR2 from the germline V gene are MNHNY and SVGAGI (reference sequence). Trimming stripped 2 bases from V and 13 bases from J, with 8 bases between. Whole-study findings and limits: Untreated cancer patients had significantly lower blood TCR diversity than age-matched healthy donors.

This rearrangement joins TRBV6-6 to TRBJ2-2; D remains ambiguous. The clonotype originates from a human donor with a blood cancer. The source material was blood. The CDR3 sequence is CASSYRVGLFF. The CDR3 DNA is TGTGCCAGCAGTTACCGGGTTGGGCTGTTTTTT.